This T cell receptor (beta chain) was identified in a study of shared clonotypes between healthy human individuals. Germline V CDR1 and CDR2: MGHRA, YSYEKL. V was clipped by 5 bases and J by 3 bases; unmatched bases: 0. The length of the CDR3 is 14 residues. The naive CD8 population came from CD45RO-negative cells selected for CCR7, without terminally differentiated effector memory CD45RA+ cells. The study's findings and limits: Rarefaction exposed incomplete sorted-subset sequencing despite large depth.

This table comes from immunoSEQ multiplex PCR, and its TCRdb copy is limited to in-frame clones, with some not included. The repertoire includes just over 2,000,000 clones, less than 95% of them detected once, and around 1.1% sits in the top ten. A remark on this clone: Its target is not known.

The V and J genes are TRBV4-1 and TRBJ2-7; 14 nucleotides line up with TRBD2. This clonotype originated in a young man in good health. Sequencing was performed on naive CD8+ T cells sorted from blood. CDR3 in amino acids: CASSGTSGGYEQYF. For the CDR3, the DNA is TGCGCCAGCAGCGGGACTAGCGGGGGCTACGAGCAGTACTTC.